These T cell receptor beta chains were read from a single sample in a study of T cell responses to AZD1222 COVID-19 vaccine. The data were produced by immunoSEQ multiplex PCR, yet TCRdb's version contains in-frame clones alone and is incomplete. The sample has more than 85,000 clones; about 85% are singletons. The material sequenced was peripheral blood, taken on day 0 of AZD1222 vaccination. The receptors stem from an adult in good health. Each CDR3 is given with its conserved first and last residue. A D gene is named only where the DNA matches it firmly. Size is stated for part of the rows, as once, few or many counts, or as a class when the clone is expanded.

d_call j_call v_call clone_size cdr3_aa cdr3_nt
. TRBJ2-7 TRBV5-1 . CASSKGYEQYF TGCGCCAGCAGCAAGGGGTACGAGCAGTACTTC
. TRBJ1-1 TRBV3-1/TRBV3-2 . CASSPRAGRAEAFF TGTGCCAGCAGCCCCCGGGCAGGGAGGGCTGAAGCTTTCTTT
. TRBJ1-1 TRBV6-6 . CASSRVNTEAFF TGTGCCAGCTCTCGGGTGAACACTGAAGCTTTCTTT
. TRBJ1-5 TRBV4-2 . CASSQFSNQPQHF TGTGCCAGCAGTCAATTCAGCAATCAGCCCCAGCATTTT
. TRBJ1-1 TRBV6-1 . CASSETGGVHAFF TGTGCCAGCAGTGAAACAGGAGGGGTTCACGCTTTCTTT
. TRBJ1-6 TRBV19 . CASTPGGTYNSPLHF TGTGCCAGTACTCCAGGAGGAACCTATAATTCACCCCTCCACTTT
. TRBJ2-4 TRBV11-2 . CASSPSGTTWVYF TGTGCCAGCAGCCCCAGCGGAACTACCTGGGTGTACTTC
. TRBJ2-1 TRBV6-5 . CASKPDPRGEQFF TGTGCCAGCAAGCCTGATCCTCGGGGTGAGCAGTTCTTC
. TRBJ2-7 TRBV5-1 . CASSSDGGEQYF TGCGCCAGCAGTTCGGACGGGGGCGAGCAGTACTTC
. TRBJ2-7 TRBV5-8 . CASSLLAGADF TGTGCCAGCAGCTTGCTCGCTGGCGCCGACTTC
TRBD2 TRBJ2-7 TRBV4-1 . CASSRASGYEQYF TGCGCCAGCAGCCGAGCTAGCGGCTACGAGCAGTACTTC
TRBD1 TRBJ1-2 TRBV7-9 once CASSLTLGDRAYGYTF TGTGCCAGCAGTCTCACCTTAGGGGACAGGGCCTATGGCTACACCTTC
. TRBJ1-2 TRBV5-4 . CASSLQFIGYTF TGTGCCAGCAGCTTGCAGTTTATCGGCTACACCTTC
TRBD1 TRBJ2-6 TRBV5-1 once CASSLSGTGGSGANVLTF TGCGCCAGCAGCTTATCCGGGACAGGGGGCTCTGGGGCCAACGTCCTGACTTTC
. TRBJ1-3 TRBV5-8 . CASSLWTGNTIYF TGTGCCAGCAGCTTGTGGACAGGAAACACCATATATTTT
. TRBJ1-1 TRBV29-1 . CSVSEGWGMNTEAFF TGCAGCGTTTCAGAGGGGTGGGGGATGAACACTGAAGCTTTCTTT
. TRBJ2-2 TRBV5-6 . CASSLNRGPATGELFF TGTGCCAGCAGCTTGAATCGGGGGCCCGCCACCGGGGAGCTGTTTTTT
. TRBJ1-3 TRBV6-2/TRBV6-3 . CASSYSVPGHPGNTIYF TGTGCCAGCAGTTACTCTGTTCCAGGTCATCCCGGAAACACCATATATTTT
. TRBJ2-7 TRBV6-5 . CASSYEYDIPGYEQYF TGTGCCAGCAGTTACGAGTACGACATACCGGGCTACGAGCAGTACTTC
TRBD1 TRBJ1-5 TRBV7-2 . CASSSARTGNTHF TGTGCCAGCAGTTCCGCGCGGACAGGGAATACCCATTTT
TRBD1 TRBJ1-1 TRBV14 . CASSQDSVRDRAGAFF TGTGCCAGCAGCCAAGATAGTGTAAGGGACAGGGCTGGGGCTTTCTTT
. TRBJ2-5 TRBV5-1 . CASSLAHPTGVQETQYF TGCGCCAGCAGCTTGGCCCATCCGACAGGCGTTCAAGAGACCCAGTACTTC
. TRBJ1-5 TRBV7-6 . CASSYTENQPQHF TGTGCCAGCAGCTATACAGAGAATCAGCCCCAGCATTTT
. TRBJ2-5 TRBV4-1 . CASSQEGSFQETQYF TGCGCCAGCAGCCAAGAGGGGTCTTTTCAAGAGACCCAGTACTTC
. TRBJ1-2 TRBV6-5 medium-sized CATSRAPNYGYTF TGTGCCACCTCCCGGGCCCCTAACTATGGCTACACCTTC
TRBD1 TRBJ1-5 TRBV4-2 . CASSQKGTGGDNQPQHF TGTGCCAGCAGCCAAAAGGGGACAGGGGGTGACAATCAGCCCCAGCATTTT
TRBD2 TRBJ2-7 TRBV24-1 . CATSDGLAGGYEQYF TGTGCCACCAGTGATGGACTAGCGGGGGGTTACGAGCAGTACTTC
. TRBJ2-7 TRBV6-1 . CASSENIRRAYEQYF TGTGCCAGCAGTGAAAACATAAGAAGAGCCTACGAGCAGTACTTC
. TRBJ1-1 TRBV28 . CASSPPQTEAFF TGTGCCAGCAGCCCCCCGCAGACTGAAGCTTTCTTT
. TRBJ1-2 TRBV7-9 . CASSLLGIYGYTF TGTGCCAGCAGCTTACTAGGAATCTATGGCTACACCTTC
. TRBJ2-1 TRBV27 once CASADILSYNEQFF TGTGCCAGCGCCGACATTCTCTCCTACAATGAGCAGTTCTTC
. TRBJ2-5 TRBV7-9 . CASSLVLRQETQYF TGTGCCAGCAGCTTAGTTCTCCGCCAAGAGACCCAGTACTTC
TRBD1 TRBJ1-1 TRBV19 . CASSRQGGTEAFF TGTGCCAGTAGTCGACAGGGAGGCACTGAAGCTTTCTTT
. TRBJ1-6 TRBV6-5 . CASYPNRAVNSPLHF TGTGCCAGTTACCCAAACCGGGCCGTTAATTCACCCCTCCACTTT
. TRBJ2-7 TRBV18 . CASSPGQKNYEQYF TGTGCCAGCTCACCAGGACAGAAGAACTACGAGCAGTACTTC
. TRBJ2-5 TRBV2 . CASSAGNTQAKYF TGTGCCAGCAGTGCAGGGAACACCCAGGCCAAGTACTTC
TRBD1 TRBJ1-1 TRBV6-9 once CASSSRQGGNTEAFF TGTGCCAGCAGTTCGCGACAGGGCGGGAACACTGAAGCTTTCTTT
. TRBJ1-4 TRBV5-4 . CASSLAGAEEKLFF TGTGCCAGCAGCTTGGCAGGGGCCGAAGAAAAACTGTTTTTT
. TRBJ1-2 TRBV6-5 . CASSSTDRTYGYTF TGTGCCAGCAGCTCTACAGACAGAACGTATGGCTACACCTTC
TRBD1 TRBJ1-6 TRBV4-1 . CASSLVQGIENSPLHF TGCGCCAGCAGCCTAGTACAGGGGATTGAAAATTCACCCCTCCACTTT
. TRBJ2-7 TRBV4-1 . CASSLGSRGDEQYF TGCGCCAGCAGCCTCGGAAGCAGGGGAGACGAGCAGTACTTC
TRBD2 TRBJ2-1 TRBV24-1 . CATRGGNEQFF TGTGCCACCCGGGGGGGCAATGAGCAGTTCTTC
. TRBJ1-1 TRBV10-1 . CASSEGTNTEAFF TGCGCCAGCAGTGAAGGCACGAACACTGAAGCTTTCTTT
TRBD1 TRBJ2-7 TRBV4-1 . CASSQVAGQEYEQYF TGCGCCAGCAGCCAAGTGGCAGGACAGGAATACGAGCAGTACTTC
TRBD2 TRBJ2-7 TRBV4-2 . CASSQAVAGSHEQYF TGTGCCAGCAGCCAAGCAGTAGCGGGATCCCACGAGCAGTACTTC
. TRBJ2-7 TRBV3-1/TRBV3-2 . CASSRTGYEQYF TGTGCCAGCAGCCGAACAGGCTACGAGCAGTACTTC
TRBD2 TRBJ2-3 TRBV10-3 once CAISQGLAGGFTDTQYF TGTGCCATCAGTCAGGGACTAGCGGGGGGTTTTACAGATACGCAGTATTTT
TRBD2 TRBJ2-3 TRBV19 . CASRAGLAGLDTQYF TGTGCCAGTAGAGCGGGACTAGCGGGTTTAGATACGCAGTATTTT
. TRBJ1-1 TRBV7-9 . CASSLALPDTEAFF TGTGCCAGCAGCTTAGCACTCCCGGACACTGAAGCTTTCTTT
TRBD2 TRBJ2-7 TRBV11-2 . CASSLNPGTSGGADEQYF TGTGCCAGCAGCTTAAACCCCGGGACTAGCGGGGGGGCCGACGAGCAGTACTTC
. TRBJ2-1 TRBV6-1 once CASSEARTVLYGEQFF TGTGCCAGCAGTGAAGCGCGGACAGTGCTCTATGGTGAGCAGTTCTTC
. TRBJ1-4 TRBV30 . CAWKGPLGNEKLFF TGTGCCTGGAAGGGGCCCCTAGGGAATGAAAAACTGTTTTTT
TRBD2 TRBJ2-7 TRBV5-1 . CASSFSSGGTYEQYF TGCGCCAGCAGCTTCTCTAGCGGGGGCACCTACGAGCAGTACTTC
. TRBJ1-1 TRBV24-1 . CATSDSTQGWAFF TGTGCCACCAGTGATTCAACACAGGGATGGGCTTTCTTT
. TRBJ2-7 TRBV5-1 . CASSLAHSYEQYF TGCGCCAGCAGCTTGGCCCACAGCTACGAGCAGTACTTC